The source of this T cell receptor (beta chain) is a study of blood T cell repertoires in COVID-19 (dated by TCRdb to 2020 to 2021). In terms of the full investigation: Samples from collaborators originated in the United States, Italy and Spain and spanned both the acute and convalescent phases of COVID-19. The prospective study material was composed of cDNA or gDNA derived from T cells, B-cell-depleted T cells, or PBMCs. The dataset comprised deeply sampled blood TCRbeta repertoires from subjects exposed to, actively infected with, or recovered from COVID-19. The repertoires were released in a freely available public database intended as a resource for research on the immune response to SARS-CoV-2. Samples came from the ongoing ImmuneRACE study (first 160 participants) plus 1,254 subjects from 6 global collaborators. Sample metadata almost always included a de-identified subject ID, COVID-19 status, age in years and sex. Where available, HLA class I and class II types were taken from metadata supplied by the sample provider and were not determined by assay-based typing.

TCRbeta CDR3 regions were amplified from genomic DNA by means of the immunoSEQ Assay, a bias-controlled multiplex PCR. The authors' pipeline ran thus. Within the assay, amplification of reference gene primers was used to estimate how many nucleated cells each sample contained. To quantify the absolute abundance of each unique TCRbeta CDR3 rearrangement, sequence reads were collapsed and filtered. For each sample, productive Simpson clonality was calculated as the square root of Simpson's diversity index over productive rearrangements. In TCRdb, the immuneACCESS table is reduced to in-frame sequences with V and J assigned. These tables do not hold every clone; where another copy was compared, an unresolved V gene accounts for under half, and the others remain unexplained. Clonal size and the V and J genes are those of that table, whereas D and trimming came from the DNA. A total of some 99,000 clones appear in this sample, roughly 80% of them only once. The top ten clonotypes cover about 4.1% of the sample.

Each collaborating institution followed its own protocols to collect whole blood in K2EDTA tubes. For TCRbeta analysis, collaborator samples were shipped as frozen whole blood, as isolated PBMCs, or as DNA extracted from either sample type. As encoded in the germline V gene, CDR1 is MGHRA while CDR2 is YSYEKL. V is pared back by 6 bases and J by 5 bases, with 20 bases lying between the germline termini. From cysteine to phenylalanine, the CDR3 is 15 amino acids long. The retained sequence is limited to the CDR3, 45 bases, with the frame set at the first base. The study at large found these results: Clinical and demographic metadata were provided uncurated, with the amount varying by source and participant.

About this clone: Its antigen remains unidentified. Base-call qualities are not available, and no considerably larger clone is one nucleotide away.

The clonotype originates from a human donor in a cohort sampled during active or convalescent COVID-19. Sample: peripheral blood. The chain couples TRBV4-1 to TRBJ2-7; TRBD1 is possibly the D segment (6 matching bases). The nucleotides are TGCGCCAGCAGTTTAATGGGAAACAGGGCCCACGAGCAGTACTTC. Its amino acids are CASSLMGNRAHEQYF.